Many counts were recorded for the clone carrying this T cell receptor beta chain. No antigen is known for it. This CDR3 region has 15 residues. The V end was cut by 2 bases, the J end by 5 bases, with 13 bases between. The germline V gene encodes CDR1 MNHEY and CDR2 SMNVEV (reference sequence). The data were taken from a study of glioma-infiltrating T cells. Study-level points and caveats: Tissue and blood shared very few CDR3 sequences. Tissue-blood divergence was below expectation in non-neoplastic patients, above in gliomas.

TCR alpha and beta CDR3 regions were amplified from RNA using iRepertoire nested multiplex PCR. One-step reverse transcription and amplification started from approximately 100-400 ng of tissue mRNA or PBMC total RNA. Each CDR3 protein gets one entry after TCRdb re-called the multiplex PCR reads with MiXCR. The sample records 85,000 to 110,000 distinct CDR3 sequences, 29% being singletons. The specimen was glioma tissue, nonneoplastic brain tissue, or PBMCs (not recorded which). The receptor's source is a human donor with low-grade glioma or glioblastoma, undergoing nonglioma brain surgery, or in good health (not recorded which). J is TRBJ1-5 and V is TRBV27; D is unresolved. The CDR3 loop is CASSLGGMGYQPQHF. In DNA, the CDR3 is TGTGCCAGCAGTTTAGGAGGTATGGGGTATCAGCCCCAGCATTTT.